These 24 T cell receptor beta chains came from one sample sequenced in a study of T-cell memory formation after mild COVID-19. TCRdb re-called the 5' RACE reads through MiXCR, storing one row per CDR3 protein. The repertoire has about 200,000 distinct CDR3 sequences, around 18% of them found once; the top ten carry 2% to 3%. The sequencing input was PBMCs or a T cell subset sorted from them (not recorded which). The receptors were gathered from an adult woman who had mild COVID-19 (a few samples of this study predate the infection). Cell type and time point are not known.

The rearrangement joins TRBV18 to TRBJ2-3, with D unresolved. Germline CDR1 KGHSH, CDR2 LQKENI. V was shortened by 2 bases and J by 6 bases, with 6 bases between the two germline ends. This CDR3 region has 12 residues. CDR3 sequence reads: CASSPKGDTQYF. The DNA of the CDR3 is TGTGCCAGCTCACCAAAGGGCGATACGCAGTATTTT.

In this sample, this clonotype turned up a few times. The chain is built from TRBV6-5 and TRBJ1-2, with D maybe TRBD1 (5 bases). The germline V gene encodes CDR1 MNHEY and CDR2 SVGAGI. The CDR3 loop spans 14 amino acids. Trimming left V 0 bases short and J 4 bases short, with 9 bases between. DNA of the CDR3: TGTGCCAGCAGTTACTCGACGGGGGGCTATGGCTACACCTTC. It encodes CASSYSTGGYGYTF.

This clonotype was observed at least ten times. The chain recombines TRBV10-3 with TRBJ2-5; maybe TRBD2 (6 bases). V was trimmed by 4 bases and J by 1 base, leaving 10 bases between them. The V gene's germline CDR1 is ENHRY and CDR2 SYGVKD. The CDR3 contains 14 residues. The DNA of the CDR3 is TGTGCCATCAGTGTGGGGGGTCCCCAAGAGACCCAGTACTTC. It translates to CAISVGGPQETQYF.

This clonotype was found a few times. J is TRBJ1-1 and V is TRBV20-1, with 8 bases aligning to TRBD1. The germline gives CDR1 DFQATT, CDR2 SNEGSKA (reference sequence). V was pared by 3 bases and J by 2 bases, with 8 bases of the junction left unmatched. The CDR3 loop spans 15 amino acids. The CDR3: CSASLLDRGNTEAFF. CDR3 nucleotides: TGCAGTGCTAGTCTATTAGACAGGGGAAACACTGAAGCTTTCTTT.

This sequence joins TRBV20-1 and TRBJ2-3; no firm D call. This CDR3 comprises 14 residues. The V gene lost 4 bases and the J gene lost 2 bases, with 13 bases spanning the gap. Looked up from germline, CDR1 is DFQATT and CDR2 is SNEGSKA (reference sequence). The CDR3 DNA sequence: TGCAGTGCTACCACGGGCAGCGTCACAGATACGCAGTATTTT. It codes for CSATTGSVTDTQYF.

This clonotype was found a few times. The chain carries TRBV6-5 and TRBJ2-7, with a possible D match to TRBD2 (7 bases). V was trimmed by 2 bases and J by 3 bases, leaving 17 bases between them. Germline values: CDR1 MNHEY, CDR2 SVGAGI. The CDR3 covers 16 residues. DNA of the CDR3: TGTGCCAGCAGTTACGCCCGCGGGGGCGGACTCTACGAGCAGTACTTC. Amino acid sequence: CASSYARGGGLYEQYF.

This clonotype appeared a few times. This chain connects TRBV7-9 to TRBJ2-1; 11 bases match TRBD2. CDR3 size: 15 residues. V lost 4 bases, J lost 9 bases, and 8 bases stayed unmatched. Germline loops: CDR1 SEHNR, CDR2 FQNEAQ (reference sequence). CDR3 bases: TGTGCCAGCAGCTATGGGGCCCTAGCGGGAGGTGAGCAGTTCTTC. Amino acid sequence: CASSYGALAGGEQFF.

V gene TRBV7-8 combines with J gene TRBJ2-1, with a weak D call TRBD2 (5 bases). Looked up from germline, CDR1 is SGHVS and CDR2 is FQNEAQ. The CDR3 is 17 residues long. With 7 bases removed from V and 4 bases from J, the gap between germline ends came to 23 bases. The DNA for the CDR3 is TGTGCCAGCATCCATCGACGGGGTAGCTTAGGGTACAATGAGCAGTTCTTC. Its protein product is CASIHRRGSLGYNEQFF. Complete variable domain (other parts from reference TRBV7-8 and TRBJ2-1): GAGVSQSPRYKVAKRGQDVALRCDPISGHVSLFWYQQALGQGPEFLTYFQNEAQLDKSGLPSDRFFAERPEGSVSTLKIQRTQQEDSAVYLCASIHRRGSLGYNEQFFGPGTRLTVL.

This clonotype was detected a few times. V usage is TRBV11-2 and J usage is TRBJ2-2; a weak D match, TRBD2 (6 bases). V lost 3 bases and J lost 2, with 10 bases in between. CDR1 and CDR2 (germline): SGHAT, FQNNGV. The CDR3 has 15 residues. Here the CDR3 reads CASSFREINTGELFF. The CDR3, as DNA: TGTGCCAGCAGCTTTCGGGAGATCAACACCGGGGAGCTGTTTTTT.

This chain links TRBV6-5 with TRBJ1-6; D call uncertain. The V end lost 7 bases, the J end lost 13 bases, and 20 bases lay between the germline ends. This CDR3 has 14 residues. Per the germline V gene, CDR1 is MNHEY and CDR2 is SVGAGI. The CDR3 coding sequence is TGTGCCAGCAAAGGAATAGGCCCCCTGGGTCCCCTCCACTTT. It codes for CASKGIGPLGPLHF.

The chain employs TRBV7-2 and TRBJ2-3; TRBD1 matches 7 bases. The CDR3 consists of 15 residues. The germline gives CDR1 SGHTA, CDR2 FQGNSA. V lost 4 bases, J lost 2 bases, and 6 bases stayed unmatched. CDR3 sequence reads: CASSSTGLVTDTQYF. The CDR3 nucleotides are TGTGCCAGCAGCTCGACAGGGTTGGTCACAGATACGCAGTATTTT.

This clonotype was observed a handful of times. V gene TRBV30 combines with J gene TRBJ2-7, with a possible D match to TRBD2 (5 bases). Germline values: CDR1 GTSNPN, CDR2 SVGIG (reference sequence). The CDR3 contains 12 residues. V was clipped by 5 bases and J by 2 bases, with 10 bases between them. The CDR3, as DNA: TGTGCCTGGGGAAGGGAGACCTACGAGCAGTACTTC. Residues: CAWGRETYEQYF.

In this sample, this clonotype turned up many times. The gene calls are TRBV19 and TRBJ2-7; 8 bases align to TRBD2. CDR1 is LNHDA and CDR2 is SQIVND in the germline V gene (reference sequence). Trimming at V came to 6 bases and at J to 3 bases, leaving 7 bases not matched to a gene. This CDR3 has 14 amino acids. The CDR3, as DNA: TGTGCCAGTAGCCCGTCGGGACTAGGCTACGAGCAGTACTTC. Protein sequence: CASSPSGLGYEQYF.

This clonotype was detected only a few times. The gene calls are TRBV9 and TRBJ2-5; the match to TRBD2 covers 7 bases. The CDR3 extends over 17 amino acids. Unmatched junction bases numbered 10, after V lost 0 bases and J lost 2 bases. Germline CDR1 is SGDLS and CDR2 is YYNGEE. In DNA, the CDR3 is TGTGCCAGCAGCGTAGCGTCGGCTAGCGGCACTCAAGAGACCCAGTACTTC. It is translated as CASSVASASGTQETQYF.

This clonotype showed up just a few times. This chain joins TRBV29-1 and TRBJ1-1; D is uncertain. The V end lost 5 bases, the J end lost 4 bases, and 14 bases lay between the germline ends. Germline V gene data show CDR1 as SQVTM and CDR2 as ANQGSEA. The CDR3 consists of 13 residues. DNA of the CDR3: TGCAGCGTTTTTCGGGCTGCGGGCACTGAAGCTTTCTTT. Translated, it gives CSVFRAAGTEAFF.

This rearrangement joins TRBV2 to TRBJ1-5; D remains unclear. Germline V gene data show CDR1 as SNHLY and CDR2 as FYNNEI. Trimming pared 4 bases from V and 1 base from J, leaving 5 bases between. The CDR3 has 13 amino acids. The CDR3 DNA sequence: TGTGCCAGCAGTGTTTTCAGCAATCAGCCCCAGCATTTT. Amino acids: CASSVFSNQPQHF.

This clonotype has only a few counts. The J gene is TRBJ1-3, the V gene TRBV12-3 or TRBV12-4; D call uncertain. The CDR3 sequence is 13 residues long. Trimming removed 5 bases at V and 0 bases at J, with 5 bases between. The CDR3 nucleotides read TGTGCCAGCAGTGTGTCCTCTGGAAACACCATATATTTT. As protein: CASSVSSGNTIYF.

This clonotype was counted ten times or more. This chain links TRBV3-1 with TRBJ2-7; tentatively, D is TRBD1 (5 bases). This CDR3 contains 14 residues. The V gene lost 0 bases and the J gene lost 7 bases, with 13 bases spanning the gap. CDR1 LGHDT and CDR2 YNNKEL come from the germline V gene (reference sequence). CDR3 sequence: CASSQDEAGREQYF. CDR3 sequence (DNA): TGTGCCAGCAGCCAAGATGAAGCAGGGCGGGAGCAGTACTTC.

This clonotype showed up just a few times. The genes are TRBV30 and TRBJ2-2, with 9 bases aligning to TRBD2. The CDR3 loop spans 16 amino acids. CDR1 is GTSNPN and CDR2 is SVGIG in the germline V gene (reference sequence). In DNA form, the CDR3 reads TGTGCGGAACGGGGGAGTAGCGGGAGTAACACCGGGGAGCTGTTTTTT. This encodes CAERGSSGSNTGELFF.

This clonotype has more than one count but fewer than ten. The rearrangement joins TRBV7-8 to TRBJ2-6, with 10 bases lining up with TRBD1. The CDR3 has 18 amino acids. Germline CDR1 reads SGHVS; CDR2 reads FQNEAQ. After removal of 6 bases from V and 0 bases from J, the junction contained 8 bases not matched to a gene. In DNA form, the CDR3 reads TGTGCCAGCAGGCCGAGGGACAGGGGATTCTCTGGGGCCAACGTCCTGACTTTC. This encodes CASRPRDRGFSGANVLTF.

In nucleotides, the CDR3 is TGTGCCAGCAGCCAAGGGTTTAGCGGGGGGGCCCCCACCGGGGAGCTGTTTTTT. Protein sequence: CASSQGFSGGAPTGELFF. This chain uses TRBV3-1 with TRBJ2-2; 11 bases match TRBD2. J gave up 4 bases and V 1 base, and 8 bases lay outside the gene matches. This CDR3 region has 18 residues. Germline CDR1 LGHDT, CDR2 YNNKEL (reference sequence).

The V gene is TRBV6-5, the J gene TRBJ1-3; D may be TRBD1 (6 bases). Germline V gene sequence: CDR1 MNHEY, CDR2 SVGAGI. This CDR3 is 20 amino acids long. Trimming left V 5 bases short and J 0 bases short, with 26 bases between. This CDR3 reads CASSHTLGGGVVASGNTIYF. The CDR3 DNA reads TGTGCCAGCAGTCACACCCTGGGGGGGGGCGTGGTGGCCTCTGGAAACACCATATATTTT.

In its sample, this clonotype was seen a few times. The V gene is TRBV7-9, the J gene TRBJ1-2; D unresolved. Germline lookup yields CDR1 SEHNR and CDR2 FQNEAQ (reference sequence). CDR3 length: 11 amino acids. Trimming removed 6 bases from V and 6 bases from J, with 8 bases in between. CDR3 loop: CASRRSDGYTF. CDR3 nucleotides: TGTGCCAGCAGGCGGAGTGATGGCTACACCTTC.

The genes are TRBV5-1 and TRBJ1-1; D gene uncertain. V lost 4 bases and J lost 3, with 10 bases in between. From germline, CDR1 is SGHRS and CDR2 YFSETQ. This CDR3 comprises 13 residues. The CDR3 here is CASSNRAHTEAFF. The CDR3 nucleotides are TGCGCCAGCAGCAACCGGGCCCACACTGAAGCTTTCTTT. The whole variable domain, filled in from reference TRBV5-1 and TRBJ1-1, reads KAGVTQTPRYLIKTRGQQVTLSCSPISGHRSVSWYQQTPGQGLQFLFEYFSETQRNKGNFPGRFSGRQFSNSRSEMNVSTLELGDSALYLCASSNRAHTEAFFGQGTRLTVV.